This T cell receptor (beta chain) was captured in a study of identical twins. Each donor was a healthy Caucasian. TCRdb re-called the 5' RACE reads through MiXCR, storing one row per CDR3 protein. The table has 1.5 million or so distinct CDR3 sequences, less than 40% seen once. General observations from the study: Clonotypes of the beta chain that were abundant in cord blood carried fewer insertions (memory repertoires showed none).

V lost 11 bases and J lost 2, with 13 bases in between. CDR1 and CDR2 from the germline V gene are SNHLY and FYNNEI. The CDR3 is 13 amino acids. Remarks on this clonotype: Its antigen is undetermined.

The sequence was obtained from a newborn girl in good health. This chain uses TRBV2 with TRBJ2-1; possibly TRBD2 for D (6 bases). Sequenced input: cord blood. CDR3 loop: CAGRENPYNEQFF. The CDR3 DNA follows: TGTGCCGGACGGGAGAACCCCTACAATGAGCAGTTCTTC.